The entry that follows covers one TCR beta chain sequence. Antigen: not known. The junction departs from the called germline gene at one end, perhaps through a read error. Sample-barcoded 5' priming and a J-beta primer mix drove a second PCR of roughly 6 to 12 cycles. Researchers report that a template-switch adaptor with 12 random nucleotides tagged each cDNA molecule. TCRdb analysed the 5' RACE reads with MiXCR anew, one entry per CDR3 protein. The data contain over 1,500,000 distinct CDR3 sequences, roughly two fifths of them seen just once; the ten biggest clones take up approximately 22%. The sample originates from a study of blood T cells in healthy people across ages. Regarding the study as a whole: Naive and antigen-experienced cells were not separated, limiting conclusive comparison. The donors' CMV status was not determined, possibly confounding changes in expanded clonotypes. Among T cells, TCR beta diversity per million cells dropped roughly linearly as age rose.

This clonotype was sampled from a human donor in good health. The sequenced sample consisted of blood.

Here the CDR3 DNA reads TGTGCCAGCAGCTCCGGAGAGGGAACTAATGAAAAACGGTTTTTT. Its translation: CASSSGEGTNEKRFF. The chain employs TRBV7-3 and TRBJ1-4; D is unclear. Germline values: CDR1 SGHTA, CDR2 FQGTGA. The CDR3 spans 15 residues.